These T cell receptor beta chains were read from a single sample in a study of identical twins. TCRdb re-derived calls from the 5' RACE reads in MiXCR, one entry per CDR3 protein. The table shows 500,000 to 550,000 distinct CDR3 sequences, with 22% occurring only once. These data also featured in a second study, about T cells expressing NK-cell markers.

The sample comprised CD4+ T cells sorted from blood. The receptors shown here come from a young woman in good health. The CDR3 runs from the conserved cysteine through the conserved F or W. The order of the fields is clone size, J gene, V gene, CDR3 protein. Clone size is stated in some rows and not others, as once, few, many or a class when expanded.

>-|TRBJ1-1|TRBV6-1
CASIVDRAMFQAFF
>-|TRBJ2-1|TRBV20-1
CSAIGVAGGLSSYNEQFF
>few|TRBJ2-1|TRBV3-1
CASSQTSGGEQFF
>-|TRBJ2-4|TRBV6-2/TRBV6-3
CASSSRGQGAGGLAKNIQYF
>-|TRBJ2-2|TRBV9
CASSASGDYTGELFF
>few|TRBJ2-7|TRBV7-2
CASSPKGGSSYEQYF
>few|TRBJ1-1|TRBV6-2/TRBV6-3
CASRDGTHHTEAFF
>many|TRBJ2-7|TRBV20-1
CSARSGGEQYF
>-|TRBJ2-5|TRBV5-1
CASSLETGLEETQYF
>many|TRBJ1-3|TRBV12-3/TRBV12-4
CASSGGSSGNTIYF
>few|TRBJ2-3|TRBV6-5
CASSLGGGAGDTQYF